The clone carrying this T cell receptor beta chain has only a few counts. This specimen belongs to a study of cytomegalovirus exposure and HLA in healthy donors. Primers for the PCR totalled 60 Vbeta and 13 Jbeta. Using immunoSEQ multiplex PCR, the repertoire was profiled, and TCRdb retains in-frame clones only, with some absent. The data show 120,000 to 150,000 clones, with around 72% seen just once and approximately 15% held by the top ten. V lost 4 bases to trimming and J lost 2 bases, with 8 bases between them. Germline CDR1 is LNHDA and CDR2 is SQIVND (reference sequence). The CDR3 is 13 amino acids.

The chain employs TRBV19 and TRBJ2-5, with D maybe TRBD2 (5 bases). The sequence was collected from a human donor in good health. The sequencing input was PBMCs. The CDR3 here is CASSRGKQETQYF. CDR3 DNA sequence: TGTGCCAGTAGTAGAGGGAAACAAGAGACCCAGTACTTC.